This TCR beta chain is drawn from a study of blood T cell repertoires in COVID-19. Study details: T cells, B-cell-depleted T cells, or PBMCs provided the cDNA or gDNA that served as material.

As processed by the authors: Reference gene primer amplification gave estimated nucleated cell counts. Assay: immunoSEQ multiplex PCR; the TCRdb copy retains only in-frame clones and omits some. V and J calls and clone size are those listed in that table; D and trimming were worked out from the DNA. This sample has about 240,000 clones, with about 86% found just once. Trimming removed 5 bases from V and 6 bases from J; junction bases left unmatched: 6. CDR1 LGHDT and CDR2 YNNKEL come from the germline V gene (reference sequence). The CDR3 runs 14 residues. The specimen was peripheral blood. The chain joins TRBV3-1 (or the pseudogene TRBV3-2) to TRBJ2-7, with 11 bases fitting TRBD1. The sequence was obtained from a woman of 80 years or more with acute or convalescent COVID-19. Here the CDR3 DNA reads TGTGCCAGCAGCATAGGACAGGGGGCGAGCGAGCAGTACTTC. It yields the protein CASSIGQGASEQYF.